The clone carrying this TCR beta chain was detected ten times or more. This entry is derived from a study of Graves' ophthalmopathy and Graves' hyperthyroidism. Other autoimmune disease, uncontrolled infection, pregnancy and lactation led to exclusion. As the template, RNA transcripts were used to amplify TCR beta CDR3 regions. HTBI-primed RT-PCR formed the first round, and a multiplex PCR formed the second. TCRdb reprocessed the multiplex PCR reads with MiXCR, giving one entry per CDR3 protein. Of hundreds of thousands of distinct CDR3 sequences detected, approximately 21% appear once; the ten largest clones hold around 7%. This clonotype was obtained from a woman between 18 and 30 years old with stable Graves' hyperthyroidism. Some clones in this sample may be carry-over from other donors' samples. The sequencing input was peripheral blood.

The CDR3 DNA is TGTGCCAGCAGCTTAGCCACGTACAGCTACGAGCAGTACTTC. Its protein is CASSLATYSYEQYF. The chain is built from TRBV7-9 and TRBJ2-7; the D is unclear. In germline, CDR1 is SEHNR, CDR2 FQNEAQ (reference sequence). This CDR3 comprises 14 residues. V was clipped by 0 bases and J by 3 bases, with 9 bases between them.